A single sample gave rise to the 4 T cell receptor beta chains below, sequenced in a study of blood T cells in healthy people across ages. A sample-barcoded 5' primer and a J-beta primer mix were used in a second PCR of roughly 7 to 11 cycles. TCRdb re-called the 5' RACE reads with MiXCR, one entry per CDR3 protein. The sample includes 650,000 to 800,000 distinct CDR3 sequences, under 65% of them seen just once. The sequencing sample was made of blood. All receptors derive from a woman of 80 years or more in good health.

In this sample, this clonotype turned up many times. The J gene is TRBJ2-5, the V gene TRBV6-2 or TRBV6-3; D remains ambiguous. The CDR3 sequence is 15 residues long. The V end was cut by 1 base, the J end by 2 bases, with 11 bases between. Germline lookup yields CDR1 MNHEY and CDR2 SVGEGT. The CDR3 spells CASSYLFGKQETQYF. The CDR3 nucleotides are TGTGCCAGCAGTTACTTATTCGGAAAACAAGAGACCCAGTACTTC.

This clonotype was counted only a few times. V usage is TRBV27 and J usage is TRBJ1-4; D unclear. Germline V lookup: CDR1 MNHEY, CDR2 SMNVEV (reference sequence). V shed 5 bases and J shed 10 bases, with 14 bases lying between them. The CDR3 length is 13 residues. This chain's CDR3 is CASSDDTWGKLFF. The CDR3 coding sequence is TGTGCCAGCAGTGACGACACTTGGGGAAAACTGTTTTTT.

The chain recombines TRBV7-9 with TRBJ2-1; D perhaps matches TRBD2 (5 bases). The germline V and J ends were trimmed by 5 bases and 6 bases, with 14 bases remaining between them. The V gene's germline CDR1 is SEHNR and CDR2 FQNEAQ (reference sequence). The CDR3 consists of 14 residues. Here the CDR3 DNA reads TGTGCCAGCAGCCTGGGGAGACACCTCAATGAGCAGTTCTTC. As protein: CASSLGRHLNEQFF.

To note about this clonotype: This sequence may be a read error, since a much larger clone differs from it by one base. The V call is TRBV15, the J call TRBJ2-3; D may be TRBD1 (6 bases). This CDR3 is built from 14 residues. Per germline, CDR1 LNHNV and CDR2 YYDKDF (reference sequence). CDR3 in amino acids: CSTSREGGTDTQYF. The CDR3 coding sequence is TGTTCCACCAGCAGAGAGGGGGGCACAGATACGCAGTATTTT.